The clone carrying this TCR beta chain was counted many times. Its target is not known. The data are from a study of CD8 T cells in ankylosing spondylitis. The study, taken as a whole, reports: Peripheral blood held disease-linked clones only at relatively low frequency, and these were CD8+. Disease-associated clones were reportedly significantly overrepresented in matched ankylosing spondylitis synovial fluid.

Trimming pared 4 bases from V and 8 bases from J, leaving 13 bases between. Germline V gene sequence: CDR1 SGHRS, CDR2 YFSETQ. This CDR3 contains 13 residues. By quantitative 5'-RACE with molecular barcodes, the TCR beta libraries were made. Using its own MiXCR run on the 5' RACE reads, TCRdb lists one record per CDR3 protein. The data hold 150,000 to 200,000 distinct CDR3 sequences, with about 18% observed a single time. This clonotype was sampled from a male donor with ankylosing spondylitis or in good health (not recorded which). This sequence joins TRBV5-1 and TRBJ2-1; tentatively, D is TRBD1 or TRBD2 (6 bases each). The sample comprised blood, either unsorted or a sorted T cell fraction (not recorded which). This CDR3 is CASSHQEGDEQFF. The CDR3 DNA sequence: TGCGCCAGCAGCCACCAGGAGGGGGATGAGCAGTTCTTC.